A single sample gave rise to the 28 T cell receptor beta chains below, sequenced in a study of CD8 T cells in ankylosing spondylitis (dated by TCRdb to the late 2010s). The library was obtained by 5' RACE. Sequencing was performed on an Illumina HiSeq 2500. TCRdb's own reprocessing of the public reads used fastp at Q25 and MiXCR and kept productive beta chains. Merged by CDR3 protein, the rows form single entries marked with the most common genes and DNA. The sample has 200,000 or so distinct CDR3 sequences on record, 18% of them singletons. Of the sample, around 4.1% falls within the top ten clones. The specimen sequenced was blood, either unsorted or a sorted T cell fraction (not recorded which). The receptor source for this set is a male donor aged 10-35 years with ankylosing spondylitis or in good health (not recorded which). Donor details come from another sample of the same person, matched by shared clones.

The chain employs TRBV29-1 and TRBJ2-5; D is ambiguous. The germline V gene has CDR1 SQVTM and CDR2 ANQGSEA. Deletions cut 3 bases from V and 4 bases from J, with 9 bases between. This CDR3 comprises 12 residues. Written as DNA, the CDR3 is TGCAGCGTTGATATTGGCGGAGAGACCCAGTACTTC. Protein: CSVDIGGETQYF.

This clonotype was observed many times. J is TRBJ2-5 and V is TRBV4-1, with a possible D match to TRBD2 (6 bases). This CDR3 comprises 15 residues. Trimming removed 6 bases at V and 2 bases at J, with 16 bases between. CDR1 and CDR2 (germline): MGHRA, YSYEKL. This CDR3 reads CASRARPGVQETQYF. The CDR3 DNA follows: TGCGCCAGCAGGGCGAGGCCGGGGGTTCAAGAGACCCAGTACTTC.

This clonotype appeared many times. The chain uses TRBV10-3 and TRBJ1-2; 10 nucleotides align to TRBD1. There are 15 residues in the CDR3. After removal of 3 bases from V and 4 bases from J, the junction contained 5 bases not matched to a gene. Germline V gene lookup returns CDR1 ENHRY and CDR2 SYGVKD. Here the CDR3 reads CAISDTGTGVYGYTF. The CDR3 DNA reads as TGTGCCATCAGTGATACCGGGACAGGGGTCTATGGCTACACCTTC.

This clonotype has at least ten counts. The chain recombines TRBV7-8 with TRBJ2-1, with D perhaps matching TRBD2 (6 bases). Germline CDR1 and CDR2: SGHVS and FQNEAQ. V was clipped by 5 bases and J by 4 bases, with 15 bases between them. This CDR3 region has 15 residues. DNA of the CDR3: TGTGCCAGCAGCCCTAGGGGCGGGAAGTACAATGAGCAGTTCTTC. This sequence encodes CASSPRGGKYNEQFF.

This clonotype was recorded at least ten times. The CDR3 bases are TGTGCCAGCAGTTTCGTCAACGAACCGTACGAGCAGTACTTC. It specifies CASSFVNEPYEQYF. The chain recombines TRBV12-3 or TRBV12-4 with TRBJ2-7; D unresolved. The CDR3 spans 14 residues. V shed 3 bases and J shed 4 bases, with 13 bases lying between them.

This clonotype was detected ten times or more. The rearrangement links TRBV20-1 to TRBJ1-2; D is undetermined. CDR3 length: 13 residues. Trimming removed 4 bases from V and 4 bases from J, with 13 bases in between. CDR1 DFQATT and CDR2 SNEGSKA come from the germline V gene (reference sequence). CDR3 sequence reads: CSAISIRGYGYTF. In DNA form, the CDR3 reads TGCAGTGCTATCTCCATCCGGGGCTATGGCTACACCTTC.

This clonotype was picked up many times. The V call is TRBV6-5, the J call TRBJ1-1, with D possibly TRBD1 on 5 matching bases. V lost 5 bases and J 4 bases, leaving 14 bases between the germline ends. The CDR3 has 14 residues. Germline CDR1 is MNHEY and CDR2 is SVGAGI. CDR3 in amino acids: CASSQNLGGTEAFF. The CDR3 DNA reads TGTGCCAGCAGTCAGAATCTCGGGGGCACTGAAGCTTTCTTT.

This clonotype was seen many times. The chain carries TRBV5-1 and TRBJ1-1, with D hard to call. The germline gives CDR1 SGHRS, CDR2 YFSETQ. V lost 2 bases, J lost 3 bases, and 11 bases lay in between. The CDR3 covers 14 residues. In DNA, the CDR3 is TGCGCCAGCAGCTTTGGGGTAGGCGACACTGAAGCTTTCTTT. Translating gives CASSFGVGDTEAFF.

This clonotype was recorded many times. This chain uses TRBV20-1 with TRBJ2-3; 8 nucleotides agree with TRBD2. Germline V lookup: CDR1 DFQATT, CDR2 SNEGSKA (reference sequence). V dropped 8 bases and J dropped 4; count of bases not matched to a gene: 5. This CDR3 region has 12 residues. CDR3 amino acids: CSPGGPADTQYF. CDR3 DNA sequence: TGCAGTCCGGGGGGGCCCGCAGATACGCAGTATTTT.

The chain employs TRBV28 and TRBJ1-2, with 10 nucleotides matching TRBD1. Germline V lookup: CDR1 MDHEN, CDR2 SYDVKM. The CDR3 consists of 15 residues. V dropped 5 bases and J dropped 4; count of bases not matched to a gene: 7. CDR3 in amino acids: CASSTSGQGFYGYTF. The CDR3 coding sequence is TGTGCCAGCAGTACCTCGGGACAGGGGTTCTATGGCTACACCTTC.

This clonotype was seen at least ten times. The chain employs TRBV5-1 and TRBJ2-1, with TRBD2 matching 12 bases. Looked up from germline, CDR1 is SGHRS and CDR2 is YFSETQ. CDR3 length: 14 amino acids. V was pared by 4 bases and J by 8 bases, with 4 bases of the junction left unmatched. CDR3 in DNA: TGCGCCAGCAGCCCTAGCGGGAGGGGCCATGAGCAGTTCTTC. Protein sequence: CASSPSGRGHEQFF.

There are many counts of this clonotype. This chain uses TRBV6-2 or TRBV6-3 with TRBJ2-7; D could derive from TRBD1 or TRBD2 (5 bases each). This CDR3 spans 12 amino acids. Germline V gives CDR1 MNHEY, CDR2 SVGEGT. The ends were cut back, 8 bases at V and 3 bases at J, with 11 bases in the middle. CDR3 sequence (DNA): TGTGCCAGCGGGGACGGAGTCTACGAGCAGTACTTC. Its translation: CASGDGVYEQYF.

V is TRBV5-1 and J is TRBJ2-7, with TRBD1 matching 9 bases. CDR3 length equals 16 residues. Trimming cost V 1 base and J 1 base; bases outside gene matches: 6. Germline V gives CDR1 SGHRS, CDR2 YFSETQ. The CDR3 DNA reads TGCGCCAGCAGCTTGACACCGGGACAGGGATCCTACGAGCAGTACTTC. Translating gives CASSLTPGQGSYEQYF.

This clonotype was recorded at least ten times. This chain connects TRBV12-3 or TRBV12-4 to TRBJ2-3; 7 nucleotides line up with TRBD2. This CDR3 comprises 17 residues. V was clipped by 6 bases and J by 1 base; unmatched bases: 13. In DNA form, the CDR3 reads TGTGCCAGCAGCCCCAGGGTAGCGGGTGAGGGCACAGATACGCAGTATTTT. It translates to CASSPRVAGEGTDTQYF.

This clonotype was found many times. The chain joins TRBV20-1 to TRBJ2-7; 10 bases are a match to TRBD2. CDR1 and CDR2 (germline): DFQATT, SNEGSKA (reference sequence). The CDR3 spans 15 residues. J lost 4 bases, V lost 3 bases, and 9 bases had no gene match. In DNA, the CDR3 is TGCAGTGCTAGTGCCCTAGCGGGAGTGACATACGAGCAGTACTTC. Translating gives CSASALAGVTYEQYF.

The rearrangement uses TRBV6-2 or TRBV6-3 and TRBJ1-1; TRBD1 aligns across 11 bases. Germline-derived CDR1 and CDR2 are MNHEY and SVGEGT. V shed 4 bases and J 1 base; nucleotides not matched to a gene: 5. The CDR3 loop spans 16 amino acids. CDR3 sequence: CASSFGQGAQNTEAFF. The CDR3 region has the DNA TGTGCCAGCAGTTTTGGACAGGGGGCGCAGAACACTGAAGCTTTCTTT.

This clonotype was seen repeatedly, ten times or more. V usage is TRBV5-1 and J usage is TRBJ2-1, with D perhaps matching TRBD1 or TRBD2 (5 bases each). The V gene lost 0 bases and the J gene lost 9 bases, with 13 bases spanning the gap. This CDR3 comprises 14 residues. Germline V gene data show CDR1 as SGHRS and CDR2 as YFSETQ. The CDR3 sequence is CASSLAPLGGEQFF. The CDR3 DNA reads TGCGCCAGCAGCTTGGCCCCCCTTGGGGGTGAGCAGTTCTTC.

At least ten counts were recorded for this clonotype. The chain carries TRBV29-1 and TRBJ2-5; the D call may be TRBD1 or TRBD2 (5 bases each). CDR1 and CDR2 from the germline V gene are SQVTM and ANQGSEA. The CDR3 has 12 amino acids. V gave up 2 bases and J gave up 9 bases, with 13 bases separating them. The CDR3 loop is CSVETGPPAQYF. DNA of the CDR3: TGCAGCGTTGAAACGGGGCCTCCGGCCCAGTACTTC.

The table lists this clonotype with many counts. This chain connects TRBV24-1 to TRBJ2-1; unclear D gene. The CDR3 runs 15 residues. The V gene's germline CDR1 is KGHDR and CDR2 SFDVKD. The germline V and J ends were trimmed by 4 bases and 6 bases, with 15 bases remaining between them. In nucleotides, the CDR3 is TGTGCCACCAGTGACCCGGGTCCCATGGGCAATGAGCAGTTCTTC. This codes for CATSDPGPMGNEQFF.

This clonotype was observed a few times. The rearrangement joins TRBV6-5 to TRBJ1-1, with 7 nucleotides matching TRBD1. With 11 bases clipped from V and 5 bases from J, the junction kept 5 bases outside the gene matches. There are 11 residues in the CDR3. CDR1 MNHEY and CDR2 SVGAGI come from the germline V gene. Here the CDR3 DNA reads TGTGCCGCGCAGGGGGGGACTGAAGCTTTCTTT. It translates to CAAQGGTEAFF.

This clonotype was detected only a few times. J is TRBJ2-3 and V is TRBV20-1, with unresolved D. Germline V gene lookup returns CDR1 DFQATT and CDR2 SNEGSKA (reference sequence). The CDR3 extends over 14 amino acids. Trimming removed 7 bases at V and 5 bases at J, with 19 bases between. The CDR3 nucleotides are TGCAGTGTACACTCCGGGTTGCGCGGAGATACGCAGTATTTT. Its translation is CSVHSGLRGDTQYF.

This clonotype was observed at least ten times. CDR3 nucleotides: TGTGCTAGTGGAAGTGCACGGGGGGGGGTTTTGGACTACCAAGAGACCCAGTACTTC. This codes for CASGSARGGVLDYQETQYF. The chain uses TRBV12-5 and TRBJ2-5, with 8 nucleotides matching TRBD2. J lost 0 bases, V lost 6 bases, and 18 bases had no gene match. The CDR3 extends over 19 amino acids. CDR1 is LGHNT and CDR2 is FRNRAP in the germline V gene.

This clonotype was recorded many times. This rearrangement joins TRBV10-3 to TRBJ2-7, with 8 positions matching TRBD2. The CDR3 runs to 15 residues. Per the germline V gene, CDR1 is ENHRY and CDR2 is SYGVKD. V lost 8 bases, J lost 2 bases, and 11 bases stayed unmatched. The CDR3: CAISGVAGITYEQYF. The CDR3 DNA follows: TGTGCCATCTCGGGGGTAGCGGGGATTACCTACGAGCAGTACTTC.

This clonotype was counted many times. The chain recombines TRBV6-6 with TRBJ1-4, with a possible D match to TRBD1 (5 bases). The CDR3 sequence is 13 residues long. Germline V gene sequence: CDR1 MNHNY, CDR2 SVGAGI (reference sequence). V lost 0 bases to trimming and J lost 6 bases, with 5 bases between them. CDR3 loop: CASSYSRDEKLFF. In DNA form, the CDR3 reads TGTGCCAGCAGTTACTCCAGGGATGAAAAACTGTTTTTT.

Concerning this clonotype itself: This clone may be a read error of a much larger clone one base away. The genes are TRBV5-1 and TRBJ1-2; possibly TRBD1 for D (5 bases). This CDR3 comprises 15 residues. Per germline, CDR1 SGHRS and CDR2 YFSETQ. DNA of the CDR3: TGCGCCAGCAGACGTACCATAGGACGGGACTATGGCTACCCCTTC. Amino acid sequence: CASRRTIGRDYGYPF.

This clonotype was counted ten times or more. This chain links TRBV5-1 with TRBJ2-2, with 7 bases identical to TRBD1. The CDR3 covers 15 residues. The trim removed 0 bases at V and 4 bases at J, leaving 3 bases unmatched. Germline V gene data show CDR1 as SGHRS and CDR2 as YFSETQ. As DNA, the CDR3 is TGCGCCAGCAGCTTGGAGGGGGCGCGCACCGGGGAGCTGTTTTTT. It is translated as CASSLEGARTGELFF. Supplemented by reference TRBV5-1 and TRBJ2-2, the full variable domain reads KAGVTQTPRYLIKTRGQQVTLSCSPISGHRSVSWYQQTPGQGLQFLFEYFSETQRNKGNFPGRFSGRQFSNSRSEMNVSTLELGDSALYLCASSLEGARTGELFFGEGSRLTVL.

This clonotype appeared many times. This chain uses TRBV2 with TRBJ2-7, with 10 bases identical to TRBD2. V gave up 3 bases and J gave up 5 bases; unmatched junction bases: 7. Germline V gene sequence: CDR1 SNHLY, CDR2 FYNNEI. The CDR3 spans 15 residues. CDR3 sequence (DNA): TGTGCCAGCAGTGATGAAGCGGGAGGGCCCCACGAGCAGTACTTC. Protein product: CASSDEAGGPHEQYF. Based on the CDR3 plus reference TRBV2 and TRBJ2-7, the full variable domain is EPEVTQTPSHQVTQMGQEVILRCVPISNHLYFYWYRQILGQKVEFLVSFYNNEISEKSEIFDDQFSVERPDGSNFTLKIRSTKLEDSAMYFCASSDEAGGPHEQYFGPGTRLTVT.

J is TRBJ2-5 and V is TRBV6-5, with a possible D match to TRBD1 (6 bases). Trimming left V 6 bases short and J 5 bases short, with 16 bases between. CDR1 and CDR2 (germline): MNHEY, SVGAGI. The CDR3 is made up of 14 amino acids. DNA for the CDR3: TGTGCCAGCAGACTCAGACCAGGGGAGGAGACCCAGTACTTC. As protein: CASRLRPGEETQYF.